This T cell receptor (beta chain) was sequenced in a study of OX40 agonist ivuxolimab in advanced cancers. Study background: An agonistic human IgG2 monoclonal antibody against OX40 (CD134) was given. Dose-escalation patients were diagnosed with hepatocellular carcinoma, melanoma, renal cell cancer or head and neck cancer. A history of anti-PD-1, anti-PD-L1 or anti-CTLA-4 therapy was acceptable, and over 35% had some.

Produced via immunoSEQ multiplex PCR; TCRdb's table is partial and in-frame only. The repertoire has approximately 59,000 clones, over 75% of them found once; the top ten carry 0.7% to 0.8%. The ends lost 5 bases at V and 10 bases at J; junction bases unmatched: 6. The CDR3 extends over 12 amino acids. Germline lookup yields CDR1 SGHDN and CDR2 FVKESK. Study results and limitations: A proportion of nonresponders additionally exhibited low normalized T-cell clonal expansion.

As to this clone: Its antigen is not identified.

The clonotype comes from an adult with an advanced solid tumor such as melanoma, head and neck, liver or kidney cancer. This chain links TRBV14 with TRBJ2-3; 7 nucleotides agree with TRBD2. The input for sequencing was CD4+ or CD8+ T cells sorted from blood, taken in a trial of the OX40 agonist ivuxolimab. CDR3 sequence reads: CASSVIGGSQYF. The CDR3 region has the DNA TGTGCCAGCAGCGTAATCGGGGGGTCGCAGTATTTT. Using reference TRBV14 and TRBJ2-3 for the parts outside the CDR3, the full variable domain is EAGVTQFPSHSVIEKGQTVTLRCDPISGHDNLYWYRRVMGKEIKFLLHFVKESKQDESGMPNNRFLAERTGGTYSTLKVQPAELEDSGVYFCASSVIGGSQYFGPGTRLTVL.